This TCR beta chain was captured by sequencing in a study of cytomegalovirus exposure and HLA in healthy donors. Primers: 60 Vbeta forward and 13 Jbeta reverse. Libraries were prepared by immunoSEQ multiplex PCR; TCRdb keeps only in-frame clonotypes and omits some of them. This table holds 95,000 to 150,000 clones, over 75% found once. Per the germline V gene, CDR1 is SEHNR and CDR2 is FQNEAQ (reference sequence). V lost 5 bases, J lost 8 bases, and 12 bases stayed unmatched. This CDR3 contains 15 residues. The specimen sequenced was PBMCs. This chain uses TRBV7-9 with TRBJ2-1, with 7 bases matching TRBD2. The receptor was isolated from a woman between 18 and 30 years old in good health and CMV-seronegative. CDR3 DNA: TGTGCCAGCAGCCTGGCTAGCGGACCTACACATGAGCAGTTCTTC. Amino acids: CASSLASGPTHEQFF.